The rows below give T cell receptor beta chains drawn from one sample of a study of blood T cell repertoires in COVID-19. Produced via immunoSEQ multiplex PCR; TCRdb's table is partial and in-frame only. The repertoire holds some 100,000 clones, with about 81% as singletons. Sequencing input: peripheral blood. The receptors were sampled from a human donor in a cohort sampled during active COVID-19. CDR3s include the opening cysteine and the closing phenylalanine or tryptophan. The D gene is left open where the match is weak. Rows give clone size only sometimes, using once, few, many, or a class for an expanded clone.

j_call	v_call	d_call	clone_size	cdr3_aa	cdr3_nt
TRBJ2-1	TRBV2	TRBD2	NA	CASSGRGAPYNEQFF	TGTGCCAGCAGTGGGCGGGGGGCCCCCTACAATGAGCAGTTCTTC
TRBJ1-3	TRBV5-1	NA	NA	CASSTTGNAGNTIYF	TGCGCCAGCAGCACTACAGGGAATGCTGGAAACACCATATATTTT
TRBJ2-1	TRBV5-1	NA	NA	CASSLAGLTYNEQFF	TGCGCCAGCAGCTTGGCGGGTCTTACCTACAATGAGCAGTTCTTC
TRBJ2-7	TRBV27	NA	NA	CASSPWGLVYEQYF	TGTGCCAGCAGTCCGTGGGGGCTGGTCTACGAGCAGTACTTC
TRBJ2-7	TRBV5-1	NA	NA	CASRLDPPVTSLYEQYF	TGCGCCAGCAGACTTGACCCTCCGGTCACTAGCCTCTACGAGCAGTACTTC
TRBJ2-7	TRBV5-4	NA	NA	CASSSPGGSSYEQYF	TGTGCCAGCAGCTCCCCGGGGGGCAGCTCCTACGAGCAGTACTTC
TRBJ2-5	TRBV23-1	NA	NA	CASPRTKQETQYF	TGCGCCAGCCCAAGGACAAAACAAGAGACCCAGTACTTC
TRBJ2-5	TRBV18	NA	NA	CASSLGPGGQETQYF	TGTGCCAGCTCCCTCGGACCAGGAGGGCAAGAGACCCAGTACTTC
TRBJ2-7	TRBV5-5	NA	NA	CASSSRDTTSYEQYF	TGTGCCAGCAGCTCCCGGGACACGACTTCCTACGAGCAGTACTTC
TRBJ1-6	TRBV2	NA	NA	CASSGIGVKRSPLHF	TGTGCCAGCAGTGGGATCGGGGTTAAGAGATCACCCCTCCACTTT
TRBJ2-2	TRBV5-1	TRBD1	NA	CASSSQGYGSTGELFF	TGCGCCAGCAGCTCACAGGGGTACGGAAGCACCGGGGAGCTGTTTTTT
TRBJ2-1	TRBV28	TRBD2	NA	CASSLGGGRYNEQFF	TGTGCCAGCAGTTTAGGCGGGGGGCGCTACAATGAGCAGTTCTTC
TRBJ1-1	TRBV10-3	NA	few	CAIGAGNTEAFF	TGTGCCATCGGGGCGGGAAACACTGAAGCTTTCTTT
TRBJ2-6	TRBV24-1	NA	NA	CATSDLHSSGANVLTF	TGTGCCACCAGTGATCTGCACAGCTCTGGGGCCAACGTCCTGACTTTC
TRBJ2-2	TRBV5-4	NA	NA	CASRPGQNTGELFF	TGTGCCAGCAGACCGGGACAGAACACCGGGGAGCTGTTTTTT
TRBJ1-2	TRBV4-1	NA	NA	CASSQVKGQSLPYGYTF	TGCGCCAGCAGCCAAGTCAAAGGACAGAGTCTGCCCTATGGCTACACCTTC
TRBJ2-7	TRBV9	NA	NA	CASSESGGNSYEQYF	TGTGCCAGCAGCGAGTCTGGGGGGAATTCCTACGAGCAGTACTTC
TRBJ1-2	TRBV6-2/TRBV6-3	TRBD1	NA	CASSFRGQSGYTF	TGTGCCAGCAGTTTCAGGGGGCAGAGTGGCTACACCTTC
TRBJ2-5	TRBV5-1	NA	NA	CASSLTGGAEVTQYF	TGCGCCAGCAGCTTGACGGGGGGCGCCGAGGTGACCCAGTACTTC
TRBJ2-3	TRBV9	TRBD2	NA	CASSVFGGETDTQYF	TGTGCCAGCAGCGTATTCGGGGGGGAGACAGATACGCAGTATTTT
TRBJ1-1	TRBV7-3	NA	NA	CASSLSGRYTEAFF	TGTGCCAGCAGCTTGTCAGGGCGGTACACTGAAGCTTTCTTT
TRBJ1-2	TRBV4-1	TRBD1	NA	CASSPQGNYGYTF	TGCGCCAGCAGCCCACAGGGGAACTATGGCTACACCTTC
TRBJ1-1	TRBV4-2	NA	NA	CASSPRTDGSSEAFF	TGTGCCAGCAGCCCCCGGACAGACGGCTCCAGTGAAGCTTTCTTT
TRBJ2-3	TRBV3-1/TRBV3-2	NA	NA	CASSQGGGRTDTQYF	TGTGCCAGCAGCCAAGGGGGCGGACGGACAGATACGCAGTATTTT
TRBJ2-7	TRBV5-5	NA	NA	CASKANIGQHYEQYF	TGTGCCAGCAAGGCCAACATAGGACAGCACTACGAGCAGTACTTC
TRBJ1-2	TRBV20-1	TRBD1	NA	CSASDRDRALYGYTF	TGCAGTGCTAGTGACCGGGACAGGGCTCTCTATGGCTACACCTTC
TRBJ2-7	TRBV5-4	NA	NA	CASSLDRTYEQYF	TGTGCCAGCAGCTTAGACAGAACGTACGAGCAGTACTTC
TRBJ2-7	TRBV11-3	TRBD1	NA	CASSLDGTGTGDHEQYF	TGTGCCAGCAGCTTAGATGGGACCGGGACAGGGGACCACGAGCAGTACTTC
TRBJ2-7	TRBV5-1	TRBD2	NA	CASGATSGVSSYEQYF	TGCGCCAGCGGAGCTACTAGCGGGGTAAGCTCCTACGAGCAGTACTTC
TRBJ1-2	TRBV7-2	NA	NA	CASTPWGGRSGGYTF	TGTGCCAGCACCCCATGGGGGGGGCGGTCCGGTGGCTACACCTTC
TRBJ1-3	TRBV14	NA	NA	CASSLSRGSGNTIYF	TGTGCCAGCAGCCTCTCAAGGGGCTCTGGAAACACCATATATTTT
TRBJ1-5	TRBV5-5	NA	NA	CASSLAAGRANQPQHF	TGTGCCAGCAGCTTGGCCGCGGGGAGGGCCAATCAGCCCCAGCATTTT
TRBJ2-7	TRBV30	NA	NA	CAWSFLQVPDYEQYF	TGTGCCTGGAGTTTCCTGCAAGTGCCAGACTACGAGCAGTACTTC
TRBJ1-5	TRBV24-1	NA	once	CATSEEDNNQPQHF	TGTGCCACCAGTGAAGAGGACAACAATCAGCCCCAGCATTTT
TRBJ1-2	TRBV28	TRBD1	few	CASSLSTGGEGYTF	TGTGCCAGCAGTTTATCCACAGGGGGAGAAGGCTACACCTTC
TRBJ2-7	TRBV19	NA	NA	CASTAAPSSRASNYEQYF	TGTGCCAGTACCGCGGCCCCCTCTTCCAGGGCCTCCAACTACGAGCAGTACTTC
TRBJ2-1	TRBV18	TRBD2	NA	CASSLRSPSGRPYNEQFF	TGTGCCAGCTCTCTGAGAAGTCCTAGCGGGCGACCCTACAATGAGCAGTTCTTC
TRBJ1-1	TRBV29-1	NA	NA	CSYLWGDTEAFF	TGCAGCTATCTTTGGGGGGACACTGAAGCTTTCTTT
TRBJ2-2	TRBV5-1	NA	NA	CASNPGTGGGTGELFF	TGCGCCAGCAACCCGGGGACGGGGGGCGGTACCGGGGAGCTGTTTTTT
TRBJ2-1	TRBV2	TRBD1	NA	CASSALTGLDEQFF	TGTGCCAGCAGTGCCTTGACAGGGCTGGATGAGCAGTTCTTC
TRBJ2-3	TRBV7-3	NA	NA	CASSRWAARTDTQYF	TGTGCCAGCAGCCGATGGGCCGCCCGGACAGATACGCAGTATTTT
TRBJ2-2	TRBV18	NA	NA	CASSPTGVRSGELFF	TGTGCCAGCTCACCAACGGGAGTGAGGTCCGGGGAGCTGTTTTTT
TRBJ1-2	TRBV5-5	TRBD1	NA	CASSTGQRTNYGYTF	TGTGCCAGCAGCACGGGACAGCGAACTAACTATGGCTACACCTTC
TRBJ2-1	TRBV19	NA	NA	CASRRTVRDNEQFF	TGTGCCAGTAGACGGACAGTTAGGGACAATGAGCAGTTCTTC
TRBJ2-3	TRBV5-1	TRBD1	NA	CASSSPGQGPDTQYF	TGCGCCAGCAGTTCTCCGGGACAGGGACCAGATACGCAGTATTTT
TRBJ2-1	TRBV6-5	TRBD1	medium-sized	CASSPGQRNNEQFF	TGTGCCAGCAGTCCGGGACAGCGGAACAATGAGCAGTTCTTC
TRBJ1-5	TRBV5-1	NA	few	CASSLGGTLKGGSNQPQHF	TGCGCCAGCAGCTTGGGGGGAACCCTTAAGGGAGGGTCCAATCAGCCCCAGCATTTT